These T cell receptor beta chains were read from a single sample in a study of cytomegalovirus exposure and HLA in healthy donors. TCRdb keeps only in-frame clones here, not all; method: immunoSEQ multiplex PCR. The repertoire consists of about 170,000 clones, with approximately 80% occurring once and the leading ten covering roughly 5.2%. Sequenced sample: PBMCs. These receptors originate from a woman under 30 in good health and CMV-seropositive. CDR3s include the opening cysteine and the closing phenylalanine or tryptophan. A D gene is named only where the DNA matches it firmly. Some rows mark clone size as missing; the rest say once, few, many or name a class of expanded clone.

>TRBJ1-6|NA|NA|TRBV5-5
CASSLEQGNVSPLHF
TGTGCCAGCAGCTTGGAACAGGGAAATGTATCACCCCTCCACTTT
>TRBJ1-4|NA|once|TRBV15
CATSRDSWQNEKLFF
TGTGCCACCAGCAGAGATTCCTGGCAGAATGAAAAACTGTTTTTT
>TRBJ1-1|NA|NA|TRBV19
CASTPRWGQGGFTEAFF
TGTGCCAGTACCCCCCGGTGGGGCCAGGGAGGATTCACTGAAGCTTTCTTT
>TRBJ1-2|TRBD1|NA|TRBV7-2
CASSARDRGLSGYTF
TGTGCCAGCAGCGCCCGGGACAGGGGGCTTAGTGGCTACACCTTC
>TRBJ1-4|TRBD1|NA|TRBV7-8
CASSPRQGAGEKLFF
TGTGCCAGCAGCCCAAGACAGGGGGCGGGTGAAAAACTGTTTTTT
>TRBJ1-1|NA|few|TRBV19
CASSTTGNTEAFF
TGTGCCAGTAGTACGACAGGGAACACTGAAGCTTTCTTT
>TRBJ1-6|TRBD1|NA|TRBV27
CASTTLGQNYSPLHF
TGTGCCAGCACAACGTTGGGACAGAACTATTCACCCCTCCACTTT
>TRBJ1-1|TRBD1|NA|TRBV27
CASRWTGNTEAFF
TGTGCCAGCAGATGGACAGGGAACACTGAAGCTTTCTTT
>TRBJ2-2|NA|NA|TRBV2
CASKGSRGNTGELFF
TGTGCCAGCAAGGGTAGTCGGGGGAACACCGGGGAGCTGTTTTTT
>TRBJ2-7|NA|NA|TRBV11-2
CASSWGLYEQYF
TGTGCCAGCAGCTGGGGACTTTACGAGCAGTACTTC
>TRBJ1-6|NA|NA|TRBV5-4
CASRLTGDNSPLHF
TGTGCCAGCAGATTGACAGGAGATAATTCACCCCTCCACTTT
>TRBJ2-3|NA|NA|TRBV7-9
CASSLRQDVTDTQYF
TGTGCCAGCAGCCTTCGACAGGACGTAACAGATACGCAGTATTTT
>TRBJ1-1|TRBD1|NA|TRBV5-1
CASSGSGGEEAFF
TGCGCCAGCAGCGGATCAGGGGGAGAGGAAGCTTTCTTT
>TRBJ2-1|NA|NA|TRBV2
CASFSSGVNEQFF
TGTGCCAGCTTTTCTTCGGGGGTCAATGAGCAGTTCTTC
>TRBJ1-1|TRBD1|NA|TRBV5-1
CASSEDRVGTEAFF
TGCGCCAGCAGCGAGGACAGGGTTGGGACTGAAGCTTTCTTT
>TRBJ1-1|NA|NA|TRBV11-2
CASSLVDSGSNTEAFF
TGTGCCAGCAGCTTAGTGGACTCAGGTTCGAACACTGAAGCTTTCTTT
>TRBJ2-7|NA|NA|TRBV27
CASSLDRAYEQYF
TGTGCCAGCAGTTTAGACAGAGCCTACGAGCAGTACTTC
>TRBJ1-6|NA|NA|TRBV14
CASSQEVHRNSPLHF
TGTGCCAGCAGCCAAGAAGTACACCGTAATTCACCCCTCCACTTT
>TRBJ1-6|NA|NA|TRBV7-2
CASSNPGIYSPLHF
TGTGCCAGCAGCAATCCGGGAATATATTCACCCCTCCACTTT
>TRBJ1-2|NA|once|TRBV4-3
CASSQAHRDRTYGYTF
TGCGCCAGCAGCCAAGCCCACCGAGACAGGACCTATGGCTACACCTTC
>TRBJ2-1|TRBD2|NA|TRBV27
CASSPPPGGESGQFF
TGTGCCAGCAGTCCCCCCCCTGGGGGGGAAAGTGGGCAGTTCTTC